The clone carrying this T cell receptor (beta chain) came up once. The entry originates in a study of CD8+CD57+ T cells in acquired aplastic anemia. Genomic DNA acted as the template from which TCR beta VDJ combination and CDR3 sequence profiling were carried out. TCRdb reprocessed the reads with MiXCR, giving one entry per CDR3 protein. The sample lists over 200,000 distinct CDR3 sequences, under 65% seen once, with 29% in the top ten. Trimming left V 4 bases short and J 5 bases short, with 13 bases between. CDR3 length: 14 residues. Looked up from germline, CDR1 is SGHTA and CDR2 is FQGNSA. The chain joins TRBV7-2 to TRBJ2-3; maybe TRBD1 (6 bases). This TCR came from a human donor in good health. The sample was sorted CD4+, CD8+, or CD8+CD57+ T cells (not recorded which) from PBMCs. This CDR3 is CASSSQTGGDTQYF. DNA of the CDR3: TGTGCCAGCAGCTCCCAGACAGGAGGAGATACGCAGTATTTT.